The 5 T cell receptor beta chains in this list originate from one sample, sequenced in a study of breast tumors, draining lymph nodes, adjacent tissues (dated by TCRdb to between 2015 and 2016). The library was prepared using multiplex PCR. The instrument was an Illumina HiSeq 2000. TCRdb reran the public reads through fastp at Q25 and MiXCR, keeping productive beta chains. Identical CDR3 proteins give one entry, which carries the most common genes and DNA. This sample comprises approximately 9,100 distinct CDR3 sequences, 42% of them detected only once. The top ten clones comprise roughly 15% of the sample. The sample was tumor-adjacent breast tissue. The receptors were gathered from a female donor with breast cancer. Some clones in this sample may be carry-over from other donors' samples.

The chain joins TRBV20-1 to TRBJ2-1, with a tentative D call TRBD1 (6 bases). The V gene's germline CDR1 is DFQATT and CDR2 SNEGSKA (reference sequence). V lost 6 bases and J lost 7, with 7 bases in between. This CDR3 comprises 10 residues. The CDR3 spells CSAQGNEQFF. For the CDR3, the DNA is TGCAGTGCCCAGGGGAATGAGCAGTTCTTC.

The J gene is TRBJ2-5, the V gene TRBV20-1, with unresolved D. Germline V lookup: CDR1 DFQATT, CDR2 SNEGSKA (reference sequence). Trimming stripped 6 bases from V and 5 bases from J, with 19 bases between. CDR3 length: 14 amino acids. The CDR3 spells CSAARARDGETQYF. CDR3 in DNA: TGCAGTGCCGCGAGAGCCCGCGATGGGGAGACCCAGTACTTC.

CDR3 DNA sequence: TGCAGTGCCTTCCCAGGGGCAGGGGACACTGAAGCTTTCTTT. Its protein product is CSAFPGAGDTEAFF. The chain links TRBV20-1 to TRBJ1-1; possible D gene TRBD1, 6 bases. This CDR3 spans 14 amino acids. Germline lookup yields CDR1 DFQATT and CDR2 SNEGSKA (reference sequence). V lost 6 bases, J lost 3 bases, and 17 bases lay in between.

This rearrangement joins TRBV24-1 to TRBJ1-2, with D maybe TRBD1 (6 bases). Germline loops: CDR1 KGHDR, CDR2 SFDVKD. V shed 6 bases and J shed 8 bases, with 15 bases lying between them. The length of the CDR3 is 13 residues. Here the CDR3 DNA reads TGTGCCACCAGTATGTCGAGGGGGGCCGGCTACACCTTC. It specifies CATSMSRGAGYTF.

This clonotype ranks as medium-sized. For the CDR3, the DNA is TGTGCCATCAGTGTTACGGGAGACGAGCAGTACTTC. Its protein product is CAISVTGDEQYF. V and J are TRBV10-3 and TRBJ2-7; weak D call: TRBD2 (6 bases). The CDR3 length is 12 residues. V dropped 4 bases and J dropped 5 bases, with 9 bases sitting between them. The germline V gene encodes CDR1 ENHRY and CDR2 SYGVKD.